The present T cell receptor (beta chain) was sequenced within a study of shared clonotypes between healthy human individuals. The study's findings and limits: Sharing across four donors was seen in around 5% of naive CD4 clonotypes. Few donors restricted represented genetic and exposure-history diversity. Only blood underwent sampling, and tissue repertoires likely differ.

This clone was observed many times. The antigen remains unidentified. Other DNA sequences from this sample encode an identical CDR3 as well. Losses at the gene ends were 4 bases for V and 8 bases for J; bases not matched to a gene: 10. This CDR3 contains 15 residues. Germline V gene data show CDR1 as SGHTS and CDR2 as YDEGEE. The protocol was immunoSEQ multiplex PCR, while the TCRdb copy is restricted to in-frame clones and leaves out a portion. This sample has under 850,000 clones, with just under 75% found just once. Nashville, Tennessee was home to all donors, who were Caucasian adults. Sequenced input: memory CD4+ T cells sorted from blood. Documented subset: CD45RA-negative fraction. V usage is TRBV5-8 and J usage is TRBJ2-2; TRBD1 agrees at 8 bases. The clonotype comes from a woman younger than 45 in good health. The CDR3 reads CASSPYQGAAGELFF. The CDR3 DNA follows: TGTGCCAGCAGCCCGTACCAGGGGGCGGCAGGGGAGCTGTTTTTT.